These T cell receptor beta chains were read from a single sample in a study of blood T cells in healthy people across ages. TCRdb ran MiXCR on the 5' RACE reads and lists one entry per CDR3 protein. The sample consists of some 900,000 distinct CDR3 sequences, about 30% of them appearing once. Material: blood. Source of these receptors: an elderly woman in good health. The conserved cysteine and the conserved F or W are not part of the CDR3 here. Not all rows give a size; the values are once, few, many and, for expanded clones, a class.

>TRBV18|TRBJ2-5|many
ASSPGRGVETQY
>TRBV7-3|TRBJ2-1|-
ASSLTPGQYVNEQF
>TRBV6-2/TRBV6-3|TRBJ2-2|few
ASSYSQVNTGELF
>TRBV28|TRBJ1-5|-
ASTPDSSNQPQH
>TRBV5-1|TRBJ2-1|-
ASSSAALSSYNEQF
>TRBV6-6|TRBJ1-1|-
ASRPWVNTEAF
>TRBV12-3/TRBV12-4|TRBJ1-1|few
ASSLRDSHTEAF
>TRBV20-1|TRBJ2-7|many
SATDSRSYEQY
>TRBV20-1|TRBJ1-5|many
SARYGGTNQPQH
>TRBV11-2|TRBJ1-3|few
ASSPTGLPGNTIY
>TRBV18|TRBJ1-1|many
ASSPGQENTEAF
>TRBV2|TRBJ2-5|many
ATTGALAGFQETQY
>TRBV2|TRBJ2-1|-
ASTADSSYNEQF
>TRBV5-1|TRBJ2-7|many
ASSLERRQTYEQY
>TRBV6-1|TRBJ2-7|many
ASRNSGGAYEQY
>TRBV30|TRBJ2-5|many
AWSRETQY
>TRBV9|TRBJ2-1|few
ASRSSGGTNEQF
>TRBV20-1|TRBJ1-2|-
SAKGDNYGYT
>TRBV30|TRBJ2-1|-
AWGLGPGTGYEQF
>TRBV7-2|TRBJ2-1|-
ASSLVLGPDRDNEQF
>TRBV6-1|TRBJ2-5|many
ASSVGTSGGPETQY
>TRBV6-1|TRBJ1-2|many
ATQGEGTNYGYT
>TRBV7-2|TRBJ2-1|many
ASISVRGNEQF
>TRBV5-4|TRBJ2-5|few
ASSLEDRVQETQY
>TRBV28|TRBJ2-1|-
ASSLETGGFPF
>TRBV4-3|TRBJ2-7|many
ASSRRGSGGAHEQY
>TRBV7-9|TRBJ2-3|many
ASSLASGTALDTQY
>TRBV28|TRBJ1-6|many
ASTRRGNSPLH
>TRBV3-1|TRBJ1-2|many
ASSQDLGYGYT
>TRBV6-2/TRBV6-3|TRBJ2-7|few
ASSYSQGMTYEQY
>TRBV20-1|TRBJ2-7|many
SARGLQGGSRYEQY
>TRBV20-1|TRBJ1-2|many
SATGGYGYT
>TRBV6-2/TRBV6-3|TRBJ2-5|many
ASWDFSVEWETQY
>TRBV6-6|TRBJ1-1|few
ASSSLDLTDTEAF
>TRBV18|TRBJ1-5|few
ASSPPGTGRMPQH
>TRBV5-1|TRBJ2-5|-
ASSVAGEETQY
>TRBV28|TRBJ2-1|many
ASRGQGQGMEQF
>TRBV9|TRBJ2-5|many
ASSVTSGQETQY
>TRBV2|TRBJ2-1|-
ASSQRGLAGVSYNEQF
>TRBV7-2|TRBJ1-1|-
VSSLAGQVNTEAF
>TRBV6-5|TRBJ2-7|few
ASRQGGPVYEQY
>TRBV25-1|TRBJ2-5|-
ASSAGTGGGKTQC
>TRBV6-5|TRBJ2-3|many
ASRKSGRNTDTQY
>TRBV20-1|TRBJ1-2|-
SAPGQWDDISRDGYT
>TRBV20-1|TRBJ1-4|few
SARSGAMANEKLF
>TRBV20-1|TRBJ2-3|-
SARDPGTSGDTRY
>TRBV20-1|TRBJ2-4|many
SAREFTPGGPSKNIQY
>TRBV6-1|TRBJ2-2|-
ASSEGAGSTGELF
>TRBV4-3|TRBJ2-4|many
ASSQDWGTAKNIQY
>TRBV27|TRBJ1-2|few
ASSPSTGTIGYT
>TRBV29-1|TRBJ2-7|many
SVDSGESSYEQY
>TRBV5-6|TRBJ2-5|few
ASSWRIQGGRNGETQY
>TRBV6-2/TRBV6-3|TRBJ1-1|few
ASSFYRRYAEAF
>TRBV20-1|TRBJ2-5|many
SASRTSGGETQY
>TRBV7-2|TRBJ1-1|many
ASSADRGMNTEAF
>TRBV19|-|once
ACSRQGARETQY
>TRBV27|TRBJ2-2|few
ASSFQGRGGELF
>TRBV6-5|TRBJ1-4|many
ASGRVSGPNKKLF